This T cell receptor beta chain was identified during a study of CD8 T cells in ankylosing spondylitis. Study-wide results and caveats: About 8 highly homologous variants made up a TCR beta motif, and this motif appeared characteristic of ankylosing spondylitis blood.

CDR1 is SNHLY, CDR2 FYNNEI, per germline. Trimming stripped 7 bases from V and 0 bases from J, with 16 bases between. This CDR3 is 16 amino acids long. MiXCR, run by TCRdb on the 5' RACE reads, gives a single entry per CDR3 protein. The sample lists about 220,000 distinct CDR3 sequences; 6% to 8.5% were seen once. This clonotype has at least ten counts. No antigen is known for it. This receptor was taken from a male donor with ankylosing spondylitis. Sequencing was carried out using blood, either unsorted or a sorted T cell fraction (not recorded which). This chain links TRBV2 with TRBJ2-4; D call uncertain. CDR3 in DNA: TGTGCCAGCAATTTTGGGCACAGACAAGCCAAAAACATTCAGTACTTC. This translates into CASNFGHRQAKNIQYF.